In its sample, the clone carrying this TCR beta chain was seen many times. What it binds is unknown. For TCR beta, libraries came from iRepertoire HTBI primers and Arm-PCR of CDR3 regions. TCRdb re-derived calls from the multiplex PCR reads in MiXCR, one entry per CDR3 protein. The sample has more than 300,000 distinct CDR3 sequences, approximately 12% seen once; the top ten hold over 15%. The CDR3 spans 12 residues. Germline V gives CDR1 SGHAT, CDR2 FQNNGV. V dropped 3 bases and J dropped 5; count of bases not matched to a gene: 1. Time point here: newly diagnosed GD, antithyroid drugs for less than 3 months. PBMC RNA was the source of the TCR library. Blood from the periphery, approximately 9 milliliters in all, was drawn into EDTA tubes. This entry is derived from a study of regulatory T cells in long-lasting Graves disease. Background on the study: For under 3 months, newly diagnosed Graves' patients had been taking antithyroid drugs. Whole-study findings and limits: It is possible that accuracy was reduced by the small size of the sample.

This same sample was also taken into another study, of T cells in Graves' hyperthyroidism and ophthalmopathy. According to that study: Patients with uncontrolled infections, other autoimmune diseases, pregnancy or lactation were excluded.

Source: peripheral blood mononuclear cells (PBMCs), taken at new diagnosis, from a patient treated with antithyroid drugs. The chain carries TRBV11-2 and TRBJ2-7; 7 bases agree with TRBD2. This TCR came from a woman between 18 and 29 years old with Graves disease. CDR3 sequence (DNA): TGTGCCAGCAGCTTTGGGAGGGACGAGCAGTACTTC. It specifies CASSFGRDEQYF.